The clone carrying this TCR beta chain was counted a few times. The entry originates in a study of human T cells and chemical hapten exposure. Study overall: Patch tests delivered 0.01% DPC to the upper back and were evaluated at 6 days. It was small differences in pooled library volume that mainly caused per-sample TCR yields to vary.

The ends lost 5 bases at V and 4 bases at J; junction bases unmatched: 8. The germline V gene has CDR1 SGHTA and CDR2 FQGNSA. The CDR3 length is 15 residues. From the RACE reads, TCRdb called clonotypes with MiXCR, one entry per CDR3 protein. The table shows over 70,000 distinct CDR3 sequences, with roughly 15% occurring only once. Time point defined: pre-sensitization, week 0. The sample's treatment: therapeutic diphenylcyclopropenone sensitization with weekly scalp DPC. This clonotype was sampled from a woman between 45 and 65 years old with alopecia areata. Some clones in this sample may be carry-over from other donors' samples. The material was whole blood, obtained in connection with sensitization to the hapten diphenylcyclopropenone (DPC). The chain carries TRBV7-2 and TRBJ2-5; 9 nucleotides line up with TRBD1. The DNA of the CDR3 is TGTGCCAGCAGCCTCACAGGGGGCTTAGGAGAGACCCAGTACTTC. It specifies CASSLTGGLGETQYF.